The following is a TCR beta chain sequence with its context. Its antigen remains unidentified. No much larger clone exists at a distance of one base, and base qualities are not known. The immunoSEQ platform was used for TCRbeta chain sequencing. Regarding the original processing steps: Pooled conventional T cell repertoires yielded 1.1x10^5 or so distinct in-frame TCRbeta sequences from patients and approximately 150,000 from healthy donors. Treg TCRbeta sequences found in two or more individuals were classed as public, and these public Treg TCRbeta sequences were then looked for in Tconv repertoires. To test for differences between groups, Mann-Whitney U tests with Bonferroni-Dunn correction were run in GraphPad Prism 7.03. The table was pulled from immuneACCESS by TCRdb, which kept in-frame rearrangements only. Such tables lose some clones; where checked, under half of the loss comes from unresolved V genes, and the rest has no known cause. V and J calls and clone size are as listed in that table; D and trimming were resolved from the DNA. This sample gives about 23,000 clones in total; 95% to 98% of them show up just once. The ten most abundant clones make up over 0.15% of the sample.

The data stem from a study of B cell selection in AIRE deficiency (dated by TCRdb to about 2019). In terms of the full investigation: TCRbeta repertoires of sorted blood CD4+ conventional T cells and regulatory T cells were compared between AIRE-deficient patients and healthy controls. The TCR-sequenced cohort comprised about five AIRE-deficient APECED patients and about five healthy control donors. Beyond this particular receptor, the publication reports: Shorter CDR3s were found in shared Treg sequences, reflecting a bias toward rearrangements containing few non-templated nucleotide insertions. Among around 3,500 shared Treg TCRbeta sequences, under 35% were found to be shared only among healthy donors and approximately 9.3% only among patients, suggesting that Treg selection is less efficient in the absence of AIRE. Approximately 31% of Treg TCRbeta sequences shared among healthy donors appeared in patient Tconv cells, suggesting diversion of Treg-biased clones into the Tconv compartment. Tconv and Treg cells from AIRE-deficient patients showed TCRBV gene usage, CDR3 length and TCR diversity similar to those of healthy donors. Only TCRbeta chains were sequenced, and roughly 40% of the Treg sequences shared among healthy donors were also detected in healthy Tconv cells, possibly owing to differing TCRalpha chains.

For sorting, conventional CD4 T cells were defined as CD4+CD127+ cells. AIRE-deficient patients had APECED syndrome. A FACSAria flow cytometer was used to sort the Tconv and Treg cells intended for TCRbeta sequencing. The sorted cells went into 5-ml round-bottom polystyrene tubes, and the dry cell pellets were then frozen at -80 degrees C until sequencing. A distance of 15 bases separates the germline ends of V and J, which lose 4 bases and 5 bases respectively. The CDR3 covers 14 residues, taking in both the cysteine and the phenylalanine. Kept here is only the CDR3 DNA, which spans 42 bases and is read in frame from base 1. CDR1 and CDR2, looked up from the germline V gene, are SGHRS and YFSETQ.

The specimen was conventional CD4+ T cells sorted from PBMCs. This sequence was found in a human donor with AIRE deficiency. The sequence joins TRBV5-1 to TRBJ2-5; too little of a D gene remains to name it. The nucleotide sequence reads as follows: TGCGCCAGCAGCCTGGGCGTGGAACCGGAGACCCAGTACTTC. It codes for CASSLGVEPETQYF.